This TCR beta chain derives from a study of blood T cell repertoires in COVID-19. Background on the study: Spain, Italy and the United States supplied samples that represented acute and convalescent COVID-19. Nucleic acid was either cDNA or gDNA, and it came from T cells, B-cell-depleted T cells, or PBMCs.

Per the authors' pipeline: Estimates of nucleated cell counts were drawn from the amplification of reference gene primers. TCRdb keeps only in-frame clones here, not all; method: immunoSEQ multiplex PCR. D and trimming come from the DNA, and the V and J calls and clone size come from that table. The table lists around 150,000 clones, about 78% of them singletons. In germline, CDR1 is MDHEN, CDR2 SYDVKM. Trimming cost V 3 bases and J 2 bases, with 9 bases left between them. There are 14 residues in the CDR3. The sequence was collected from a man in his fifties or sixties who had recovered from COVID-19. This chain connects TRBV28 to TRBJ2-3, with D unclear. Material: peripheral blood. CDR3 protein: CASSFPGYTDTQYF. The CDR3 coding sequence is TGTGCCAGCAGTTTCCCCGGGTACACAGATACGCAGTATTTT. Full variable domain (remainder filled in from reference TRBV28 and TRBJ2-3): DVKVTQSSRYLVKRTGEKVFLECVQDMDHENMFWYRQDPGLGLRLIYFSYDVKMKEKGDIPEGYSVSREKKERFSLILESASTNQTSMYLCASSFPGYTDTQYFGPGTRLTVL.